Reported below is one T cell receptor beta chain. As yet, its antigen is unknown. Study-level findings and limits: Tumor Treg TCRs overlapped most with tumor naive CD4+ cells.

Semi-nested PCR with Nested Universal Primer A followed constant-region reverse priming of full-length variable regions. TCRdb ran MiXCR on the 5' RACE reads and lists one entry per CDR3 protein. The sample holds roughly 60,000 distinct CDR3 sequences, 26% seen once. CDR1 is SGHRS, CDR2 YFSETQ, per germline. The ends were cut back, 6 bases at V and 9 bases at J, with 9 bases in the middle. This CDR3 is 11 amino acids long. Treg sorting used a CD4+CD25+CD127-/low gate. The chain combines TRBV5-1 with TRBJ2-2; D is unresolved. The specimen sequenced was tumor-infiltrating Tregs sorted from the breast tumor. This clonotype was obtained from a female donor with breast cancer. The CDR3 DNA follows: TGCGCCAGCACCTCTAATCGGGAGCTGTTTTTT. Residues: CASTSNRELFF.